This is a list of T cell receptor beta chains from one sample in a study of identical twins. TCRdb re-derived calls from the 5' RACE reads in MiXCR, one entry per CDR3 protein. The profile shows around 1.7 million distinct CDR3 sequences, roughly 35% of them singletons. The sample comprised cord blood. These receptors were taken from a newborn girl in good health. Both conserved end residues are part of each CDR3. Each record gives: CDR3 DNA, CDR3 protein, clone size, J gene, D gene, V gene. A D gene is named only where the DNA matches it firmly. Some rows have no size entry. The others give once, few or many, or a class for an expanded clone.

cdr3_nt: TGTGCCAGCACAGGGTCCGTCTATGGCTACACCTTC
cdr3_aa: CASTGSVYGYTF
clone_size: .
j_call: TRBJ1-2
d_call: .
v_call: TRBV6-1

cdr3_nt: TGTGCCAGCAGTTTAGCGGGACAGGTCATCTATGGCTACACCTTC
cdr3_aa: CASSLAGQVIYGYTF
clone_size: few
j_call: TRBJ1-2
d_call: TRBD1
v_call: TRBV28

cdr3_nt: TGTGCCAGCAGCCAAGAAAGCCAGGGACGGTACAATGAGCAGTTCTTC
cdr3_aa: CASSQESQGRYNEQFF
clone_size: .
j_call: TRBJ2-1
d_call: .
v_call: TRBV3-1

cdr3_nt: TGTGCCAGCAGTTCTGGGGGAGAGGGGCCAGATACGCAGTATTTT
cdr3_aa: CASSSGGEGPDTQYF
clone_size: few
j_call: TRBJ2-3
d_call: .
v_call: TRBV28

cdr3_nt: TGTGCCAGCAGCTTGAGACCACTAGCGGACTTCTACAATGAGCAGTTCTTC
cdr3_aa: CASSLRPLADFYNEQFF
clone_size: .
j_call: TRBJ2-1
d_call: TRBD2
v_call: TRBV11-2

cdr3_nt: TGTGCCAGCAGTTCCGAGACAGGGAGTAACTATGGCTACACCTTC
cdr3_aa: CASSSETGSNYGYTF
clone_size: .
j_call: TRBJ1-2
d_call: TRBD1
v_call: TRBV28

cdr3_nt: TGTGCCAGCAGCTTAGAGCAGGTCTTCCATGGCTACACCTTC
cdr3_aa: CASSLEQVFHGYTF
clone_size: .
j_call: TRBJ1-2
d_call: .
v_call: TRBV7-9

cdr3_nt: TGTGCCACCAGCAGAGAAGGGGGAAGTCGGACTGAAGCTTTCTTT
cdr3_aa: CATSREGGSRTEAFF
clone_size: .
j_call: TRBJ1-1
d_call: .
v_call: TRBV15

cdr3_nt: TGTGCCAGCAGTTATTCCATGGGGGGGGCGCGAGGCTACACCTTC
cdr3_aa: CASSYSMGGARGYTF
clone_size: .
j_call: TRBJ1-2
d_call: .
v_call: TRBV6-6

cdr3_nt: TGTGCCATCGGGACAGGGTCCTACGAGCAGTACTTC
cdr3_aa: CAIGTGSYEQYF
clone_size: many
j_call: TRBJ2-7
d_call: TRBD1
v_call: TRBV10-3

cdr3_nt: TGTGCCAGTATGAGGGGGGGCCTCACTACAGATACGCAGTATTTT
cdr3_aa: CASMRGGLTTDTQYF
clone_size: few
j_call: TRBJ2-3
d_call: .
v_call: TRBV6-1

cdr3_nt: TGTGCCAGCAGTTACTCGAGAGGACTAGTAGAGACCCAGTACTTC
cdr3_aa: CASSYSRGLVETQYF
clone_size: .
j_call: TRBJ2-5
d_call: TRBD2
v_call: TRBV6-5

cdr3_nt: TGTGCCAGCAGTGAAGACGTTAGCGGGAGGCTCACAGATACGCAGTATTTT
cdr3_aa: CASSEDVSGRLTDTQYF
clone_size: .
j_call: TRBJ2-3
d_call: TRBD2
v_call: TRBV2

cdr3_nt: TGTGCCAGCAGGGATAATACCGGGACAGTGAGTGAAGCTTTCTTT
cdr3_aa: CASRDNTGTVSEAFF
clone_size: few
j_call: TRBJ1-1
d_call: TRBD1
v_call: TRBV2

cdr3_nt: TGTGCCAGCAGATCCGGGACTCTCAACACCGGGGAGCTGTTTTTT
cdr3_aa: CASRSGTLNTGELFF
clone_size: .
j_call: TRBJ2-2
d_call: .
v_call: TRBV11-1

cdr3_nt: TGCGCCAGCAGCTTGGGAAGGGGGAGTGACACTGAAGCTTTCTTT
cdr3_aa: CASSLGRGSDTEAFF
clone_size: .
j_call: TRBJ1-1
d_call: .
v_call: TRBV5-1

cdr3_nt: TGCGCCAGCAGCTTGGCGTGGACAGGCACAGATACGCAGTATTTT
cdr3_aa: CASSLAWTGTDTQYF
clone_size: .
j_call: TRBJ2-3
d_call: .
v_call: TRBV5-1

cdr3_nt: TGTGCCAGCAGTTTACCCGGACAGGGCTCTGGAAACACCATATATTTT
cdr3_aa: CASSLPGQGSGNTIYF
clone_size: .
j_call: TRBJ1-3
d_call: TRBD1
v_call: TRBV28

cdr3_nt: TGCAGTGCTCAGGACGGCAATGAGCAGTACTTC
cdr3_aa: CSAQDGNEQYF
clone_size: .
j_call: TRBJ2-5
d_call: .
v_call: TRBV20-1

cdr3_nt: TGTGCCAGCAGCGTAGGGGTTGGTCGCTCCTACAATGAGCAGTACTTC
cdr3_aa: CASSVGVGRSYNEQYF
clone_size: .
j_call: TRBJ2-7
d_call: .
v_call: TRBV9

cdr3_nt: TGTGCCAGCAGTGAATCTCCTTTTAGCGGGAGGGCCTACGAGCAGTACTTC
cdr3_aa: CASSESPFSGRAYEQYF
clone_size: .
j_call: TRBJ2-7
d_call: TRBD2
v_call: TRBV25-1

cdr3_nt: TGCAGTGCCGTTACAGGGGGCGACGCTGAAGCTTTCTTT
cdr3_aa: CSAVTGGDAEAFF
clone_size: .
j_call: TRBJ1-1
d_call: TRBD1
v_call: TRBV20-1

cdr3_nt: TGCAGTCCAGGACAGGGGGCGCGGAATGAGCAGTTCTTC
cdr3_aa: CSPGQGARNEQFF
clone_size: .
j_call: TRBJ2-1
d_call: TRBD1
v_call: TRBV20-1

cdr3_nt: TGTGCCAGCAGCCGAAGGGGTCAACCGGGACACACTAATGAAAAACTGTTTTTT
cdr3_aa: CASSRRGQPGHTNEKLFF
clone_size: .
j_call: TRBJ1-4
d_call: .
v_call: TRBV7-2

cdr3_nt: TGTGCCAGCAGCTTGGGCCATCTAGCGGGAGTTCAAGAGACCCAGTACTTC
cdr3_aa: CASSLGHLAGVQETQYF
clone_size: .
j_call: TRBJ2-5
d_call: TRBD2
v_call: TRBV7-2

cdr3_nt: TGTGCCAGCAGCCAAGATAGCCTTCTGTACTCCTACAATGAGCAGTTCTTC
cdr3_aa: CASSQDSLLYSYNEQFF
clone_size: .
j_call: TRBJ2-1
d_call: .
v_call: TRBV4-2

cdr3_nt: TGTGCCAGCAGTGCCCAAGACGACAGACAAGAGACCCAGTACTTC
cdr3_aa: CASSAQDDRQETQYF
clone_size: few
j_call: TRBJ2-5
d_call: .
v_call: TRBV25-1

cdr3_nt: TGTGCCAGCAGCTTGGTCGGCCAGCGGGAGAGTGATGAGCAGTACTTC
cdr3_aa: CASSLVGQRESDEQYF
clone_size: .
j_call: TRBJ2-5
d_call: TRBD2
v_call: TRBV5-5

cdr3_nt: TGTGCCAGCAGCCAAACTAGCGGGAACAATGAGCAGTACTTC
cdr3_aa: CASSQTSGNNEQYF
clone_size: .
j_call: TRBJ2-4
d_call: TRBD2
v_call: TRBV4-2

cdr3_nt: TGTGCCAGCAGTTTATGGCTAGCGGTAATGGACAATGAGCAGTTCTTC
cdr3_aa: CASSLWLAVMDNEQFF
clone_size: few
j_call: TRBJ2-1
d_call: TRBD2
v_call: TRBV12-3/TRBV12-4

cdr3_nt: TGCAGTGCTAGCCAGGGGGATTACAGTGAAGCTTTCTTT
cdr3_aa: CSASQGDYSEAFF
clone_size: .
j_call: TRBJ1-1
d_call: TRBD1
v_call: TRBV20-1

cdr3_nt: TGTGCTAGCAGCTCTGGGCGGGAGGGCACAGATACGCAGTATTTT
cdr3_aa: CASSSGREGTDTQYF
clone_size: .
j_call: TRBJ2-3
d_call: TRBD2
v_call: TRBV7-7

cdr3_nt: TGTGCCAGCAGCCAAGACCGCACTCCTAACTATGGCTACACCTTC
cdr3_aa: CASSQDRTPNYGYTF
clone_size: few
j_call: TRBJ1-2
d_call: .
v_call: TRBV3-1

cdr3_nt: TGTGCCAGCAGCTTAGCCCCCCCAGGGACCGCTTTCTTT
cdr3_aa: CASSLAPPGTAFF
clone_size: .
j_call: TRBJ1-1
d_call: .
v_call: TRBV11-1

cdr3_nt: TGTGCCAGCAGCCAAGTTGCGATCCGGGGGGGCCCTTCCAGCGAGCAGTTCTTC
cdr3_aa: CASSQVAIRGGPSSEQFF
clone_size: .
j_call: TRBJ2-1
d_call: TRBD2
v_call: TRBV3-1

cdr3_nt: TGTGCCAGCAGTGAATTGGGACAGGGGAGGGGAAAACTGTTTTTT
cdr3_aa: CASSELGQGRGKLFF
clone_size: .
j_call: TRBJ1-4
d_call: TRBD1
v_call: TRBV6-1

cdr3_nt: TGTGCCAGCAGTTTATATGACAGGGAAGATTCACCCCTCCACTTT
cdr3_aa: CASSLYDREDSPLHF
clone_size: .
j_call: TRBJ1-6
d_call: TRBD1
v_call: TRBV27

cdr3_nt: TGCAGCGTGGGACTAGCGGGAGGGCCCTACAATGAGCAGTTCTTC
cdr3_aa: CSVGLAGGPYNEQFF
clone_size: .
j_call: TRBJ2-1
d_call: TRBD2
v_call: TRBV29-1

cdr3_nt: TGTGCCAGCAGTTTGCGGAGGGGGGGAGAGACCCAGTACTTC
cdr3_aa: CASSLRRGGETQYF
clone_size: few
j_call: TRBJ2-5
d_call: .
v_call: TRBV6-2/TRBV6-3

cdr3_nt: TGTGCCAGCAGCTTAGGCGACAGGGGGCCTATGAACACTGAAGCTTTCTTT
cdr3_aa: CASSLGDRGPMNTEAFF
clone_size: once
j_call: TRBJ1-1
d_call: TRBD1
v_call: TRBV13

cdr3_nt: TGCAGTGCTAGGGGGACCGCAATCTCTCTTAACTATGGCTACACCTTC
cdr3_aa: CSARGTAISLNYGYTF
clone_size: few
j_call: TRBJ1-2
d_call: .
v_call: TRBV20-1

cdr3_nt: TGTGCCAGCAGTCCCCGGACGGATCATAGCAATCAGCCCCAGCATTTT
cdr3_aa: CASSPRTDHSNQPQHF
clone_size: .
j_call: TRBJ1-5
d_call: .
v_call: TRBV6-5

cdr3_nt: TGTGCCAGCAGTCCCCTTAAGACCGCTGCCGAAGCTTTCTTT
cdr3_aa: CASSPLKTAAEAFF
clone_size: .
j_call: TRBJ1-1
d_call: .
v_call: TRBV5-4

cdr3_nt: TGTGCCAGCAGCCCCCTGGGCGGGGGGGCAGATACGCAGTATTTT
cdr3_aa: CASSPLGGGADTQYF
clone_size: .
j_call: TRBJ2-3
d_call: TRBD2
v_call: TRBV5-8

cdr3_nt: TGTGCCAGCAGCGTAGCCCACAGGGCTAACACTGAAGCTTTCTTT
cdr3_aa: CASSVAHRANTEAFF
clone_size: .
j_call: TRBJ1-1
d_call: .
v_call: TRBV9

cdr3_nt: TGCAGTGCTAGAGATGGAGGGACAGGCGTCTACGAGCAGTACTTC
cdr3_aa: CSARDGGTGVYEQYF
clone_size: .
j_call: TRBJ2-7
d_call: TRBD1
v_call: TRBV20-1

cdr3_nt: TGTGCCAGCAGTTTATGGCAGGGCGCTAACTGTGGCTACACCTTC
cdr3_aa: CASSLWQGANCGYTF
clone_size: .
j_call: TRBJ1-2
d_call: .
v_call: TRBV28

cdr3_nt: TGTGCCAGCAGTGCCCTAAGTAGCTCCTACAATGCGCAGTTCTTC
cdr3_aa: CASSALSSSYNAQFF
clone_size: .
j_call: TRBJ2-1
d_call: .
v_call: TRBV6-5

cdr3_nt: TGCGCCAGCAGCTCGAGACTGGTCGCCCCCTACAATGAGCAGTTCTTC
cdr3_aa: CASSSRLVAPYNEQFF
clone_size: few
j_call: TRBJ2-1
d_call: .
v_call: TRBV5-1

cdr3_nt: TGTGCCAGCAGCTTGGAATCGGCGGGAGTATACGTCGGGGAGCTGTTTTTT
cdr3_aa: CASSLESAGVYVGELFF
clone_size: .
j_call: TRBJ2-2
d_call: TRBD2
v_call: TRBV5-4

cdr3_nt: TGTGCCAGCAGACGTCAGGGGGGAAGCAATGAAAAACTGTTTTTT
cdr3_aa: CASRRQGGSNEKLFF
clone_size: many
j_call: TRBJ1-4
d_call: TRBD1
v_call: TRBV7-9

cdr3_nt: TGTGCCAGCAGCCAACCGGGGAGCGGGAGAAACACCGGGGAGCTGTTTTTT
cdr3_aa: CASSQPGSGRNTGELFF
clone_size: .
j_call: TRBJ2-2
d_call: TRBD2
v_call: TRBV4-2

cdr3_nt: TGTGCCAGTACTCCTAGACTAGCGGACAATGAGCAGTTCTTC
cdr3_aa: CASTPRLADNEQFF
clone_size: .
j_call: TRBJ2-1
d_call: TRBD2
v_call: TRBV19

cdr3_nt: TGTGCCAGCAGCTTAGAACCAGCTAGCACAGATACGCAGTATTTT
cdr3_aa: CASSLEPASTDTQYF
clone_size: .
j_call: TRBJ2-3
d_call: .
v_call: TRBV11-2

cdr3_nt: TGTGCCAGCAGTTCCGCCGGGACTAGCGGGAATCCAAGCTCCTACGAGCAGTACTTC
cdr3_aa: CASSSAGTSGNPSSYEQYF
clone_size: few
j_call: TRBJ2-7
d_call: TRBD2
v_call: TRBV6-2/TRBV6-3